The rows below give T cell receptor beta chains drawn from one sample of a study of blood T cells in healthy people across ages. From the 5' RACE reads, TCRdb called clonotypes with MiXCR, one entry per CDR3 protein. Here the sample spans 450,000 to 600,000 distinct CDR3 sequences, about 26% being singletons. These data also formed part of another study, on T cells of mothers and their children.

The specimen sequenced was blood. These TCRs come from a boy between 2 and 10 years old in good health. Both conserved end residues are part of each CDR3. The D gene is left open where the match is weak. Where a row states a size, it is once, few, many or the class of an expanded clone; other rows omit it.

CDR3nt | CDR3aa | j_gene | abundance | v_gene | d_gene
TGTGCCATCAAGGGTGGTAGCGGGAGCACAGATACGCAGTATTTT | CAIKGGSGSTDTQYF | TRBJ2-3 | NA | TRBV10-3 | TRBD2
TGTGCCAGCAGCTTAGATCGCGATTCACCCCTCCACTTT | CASSLDRDSPLHF | TRBJ1-6 | NA | TRBV11-2 | NA
TGTGCCAGCAGCTTAAGGCCTCTCTGGGCCAACGTCCTGACTTTC | CASSLRPLWANVLTF | TRBJ2-6 | few | TRBV7-9 | NA
TGTGCCAGCAGTTTAGGTGCCATTACTCATGAGCAGTTCTTC | CASSLGAITHEQFF | TRBJ2-1 | NA | TRBV12-3/TRBV12-4 | NA
TGTGCCAGCAGCCAGGGGCGGAATAATGAAAAACTGTTTTTT | CASSQGRNNEKLFF | TRBJ1-4 | few | TRBV12-3/TRBV12-4 | NA
TGCGCCAGCAGTTCACCCGGGTTTCCCACTGAAGCTTTCTTT | CASSSPGFPTEAFF | TRBJ1-1 | NA | TRBV4-1 | NA
TGCGCCAGCAGCTTGTTCCCAGGTGGCACTGAAGCTTTCTTT | CASSLFPGGTEAFF | TRBJ1-1 | NA | TRBV5-1 | NA
TGTGCCAGCAGTTCCCCGACAGGGCCCCTGATCACCGGGGAGCTGTTTTTT | CASSSPTGPLITGELFF | TRBJ2-2 | NA | TRBV27 | TRBD1
TGTGCCATCAGTGAGGGTTACGCGGGAGGGCCCTTGGAGACCCAGTACTTC | CAISEGYAGGPLETQYF | TRBJ2-5 | few | TRBV10-3 | TRBD2
TGCAGTGCTATGGACCCTTCTGGAAACACCATATATTTT | CSAMDPSGNTIYF | TRBJ1-3 | once | TRBV20-1 | NA
TGTGCCAGCAGCTTCCTTGGGGGGCCCCAGCATTTT | CASSFLGGPQHF | TRBJ1-5 | NA | TRBV7-2 | NA
TGTGCCAGCAGTTACGGCACAGGGATCGCTGAAGCTTTCTTT | CASSYGTGIAEAFF | TRBJ1-1 | NA | TRBV6-6 | NA
TGTGCCAGCAGTTTGGGAGGGGGGACGAACACTGAAGCTTTCTTT | CASSLGGGTNTEAFF | TRBJ1-1 | NA | TRBV27 | NA
TGTGCCAGCTCACCAGGGGCCTCGAACGAGCAGTACTTC | CASSPGASNEQYF | TRBJ2-7 | few | TRBV18 | NA
TGTGCCAGCAGCCAAGCCCGTTCTGGAAACACCATATATTTT | CASSQARSGNTIYF | TRBJ1-3 | NA | TRBV3-1 | NA
TGTGCCAGCAGCGGTGGGACATGGAGGGGCTACACCTTC | CASSGGTWRGYTF | TRBJ1-2 | NA | TRBV7-9 | NA
TGTGCCAGCAGCTTAGGCTGGTTTCGGCGTGGGACGAGTCCCCTCGGCGGGAATGAGCAGTTCTTC | CASSLGWFRRGTSPLGGNEQFF | TRBJ2-1 | few | TRBV11-1 | NA
TGTGCCAGCAGTTTAACCCTTAACTATGGCTACACCTTC | CASSLTLNYGYTF | TRBJ1-2 | NA | TRBV28 | NA
TGCGCCAGCAGCTTTGGGACTAGCGGGAGCCCCACAGATACGCAGTATTTT | CASSFGTSGSPTDTQYF | TRBJ2-3 | NA | TRBV5-1 | TRBD2
TGCGCCAGCAGCCCAAGGATGGCAAACACCGGGGAGCTGTTTTTT | CASSPRMANTGELFF | TRBJ2-2 | NA | TRBV4-3 | NA
TGTGCCAGCAGCTTATTAACCGGGGAGCTGTTTTTT | CASSLLTGELFF | TRBJ2-2 | NA | TRBV7-2 | NA
TGTGCCAGCAGTTTGGACGGAGCCCCCTCCAATGAGCAGTTCTTC | CASSLDGAPSNEQFF | TRBJ2-1 | once | TRBV7-2 | NA
TGTGCCGGCAGCTTCACTAGCGGGAGTCGCTACGAGCAGTACTTC | CAGSFTSGSRYEQYF | TRBJ2-7 | few | TRBV7-9 | TRBD2
TGTGCCAGCAGCCCTCTATTCGCAGATACGCAGTATTTT | CASSPLFADTQYF | TRBJ2-3 | NA | TRBV7-2 | NA
TGTGCCAGCAGTTTAGATTTTAGCTTCTCGGGTACAGGTGTCAATGAGCAGTTCTTC | CASSLDFSFSGTGVNEQFF | TRBJ2-1 | NA | TRBV12-3/TRBV12-4 | NA
TGTGCCAGCAGCTTGGCGGGAGTCGGCACAGATACGCAGTATTTT | CASSLAGVGTDTQYF | TRBJ2-3 | many | TRBV7-9 | TRBD2
TGTGCCAGCAGTTCCTACGGGACCTACGAGCAGTACTTC | CASSSYGTYEQYF | TRBJ2-7 | NA | TRBV27 | NA
TGTGCCATCAGTGGGGGACGGGGGGCCAACGGGGAGCTGTTTTTT | CAISGGRGANGELFF | TRBJ2-2 | few | TRBV10-3 | NA
TGTGCCAGCAGCGTAGTAGGAGGGGCTAACACTGAAGCTTTCTTT | CASSVVGGANTEAFF | TRBJ1-1 | many | TRBV9 | NA
TGTGCCAGCAGCCGGACCCCGTGGGATGAGACCCAGTACTTC | CASSRTPWDETQYF | TRBJ2-5 | NA | TRBV7-9 | NA
TGCAGTGCCATTGGGGGGCCATACTATAATTCACCCCTCCACTTT | CSAIGGPYYNSPLHF | TRBJ1-6 | NA | TRBV20-1 | NA
TGTGCCATCAGTGAGTCGAAAGCGGCTAGCGGGAGGAGTGTGCAGTACTTC | CAISESKAASGRSVQYF | TRBJ2-7 | NA | TRBV10-3 | TRBD2
TGTGCCAGCAGCCCCACGGGCTCCAGGACGGATGAGCAGTTCTTC | CASSPTGSRTDEQFF | TRBJ2-1 | NA | TRBV7-9 | NA
TGTGCCAGCAGCTTAGCGATGGCGGGGGACACAGATACGCAGTATTTT | CASSLAMAGDTDTQYF | TRBJ2-3 | NA | TRBV7-9 | TRBD2
TGTGCCAGCAGCTTAGCGAGGCTAGAAGGCGGCAATGAGCAGTTCTTC | CASSLARLEGGNEQFF | TRBJ2-1 | few | TRBV7-2 | NA
TGTGCCAGCAGTTACTCGACCGGGGGGGAGATTCTCGAGCAGTACTTC | CASSYSTGGEILEQYF | TRBJ2-7 | NA | TRBV6-2/TRBV6-3 | TRBD2
TGTGCCAGCAGCGGGGACAGGGGGCATCGACAAGAGACCCAGTACTTC | CASSGDRGHRQETQYF | TRBJ2-5 | NA | TRBV5-4 | TRBD1
TGTGCCAGCAGTCCCCTTAGGGGCCGACCGTATGCCAATCAGCCCCAGCATTTT | CASSPLRGRPYANQPQHF | TRBJ1-5 | NA | TRBV27 | NA
TGTGCCAGCAGCTTCCGGGACCCCCAAGAGACCCAGTACTTC | CASSFRDPQETQYF | TRBJ2-5 | NA | TRBV11-2 | NA
TGTGCCAGCAGCTTAGGAGGGAGTGATACGCAGTATTTT | CASSLGGSDTQYF | TRBJ2-3 | few | TRBV7-2 | NA
TGCGCCAGCAGCTCCGACAATACGCAGTATTTT | CASSSDNTQYF | TRBJ2-3 | few | TRBV5-1 | NA
TGTGCCAGCAGCTTAAACCCCTCCGGGGACACTGAAGCTTTCTTT | CASSLNPSGDTEAFF | TRBJ1-1 | NA | TRBV7-3 | NA
TGTGCCTGGAGTAACAGATTCAATCAGCCCCAGCATTTT | CAWSNRFNQPQHF | TRBJ1-5 | few | TRBV30 | NA
TGTGCCAGCACCCAGGGGTTGTTGAACACTGAAGCTTTCTTT | CASTQGLLNTEAFF | TRBJ1-1 | NA | TRBV6-5 | NA
TGTGCCAGCAGCTTCCCGACAGGGGGAGAAGACGAGCAGTACTTC | CASSFPTGGEDEQYF | TRBJ2-7 | NA | TRBV28 | TRBD1
TGTGCCAGCACCCCAGCGGGGAGAATGACCCAGTACTTC | CASTPAGRMTQYF | TRBJ2-5 | NA | TRBV28 | TRBD2
TGTGCCTGGAGTGGCTACTGGAGGGGGGCTTTCTTT | CAWSGYWRGAFF | TRBJ1-1 | NA | TRBV30 | NA
TGCAGTGCTAGAGATCGGGAGACTTACTCCTACAATGAGCAGTTCTTC | CSARDRETYSYNEQFF | TRBJ2-1 | few | TRBV20-1 | NA
TGTGCCAGCAGCTTAGCTCGTCCCTACGAGCAGTACTTC | CASSLARPYEQYF | TRBJ2-7 | NA | TRBV7-9 | NA
TGCAGCGTTGCCGGCAGGGACTTGTTCGGGGCCAACGTCCTGACTTTC | CSVAGRDLFGANVLTF | TRBJ2-6 | NA | TRBV29-1 | NA
TGCAGTGCTAGTTACAGACAAGAGACCCAGTACTTC | CSASYRQETQYF | TRBJ2-5 | NA | TRBV20-1 | NA